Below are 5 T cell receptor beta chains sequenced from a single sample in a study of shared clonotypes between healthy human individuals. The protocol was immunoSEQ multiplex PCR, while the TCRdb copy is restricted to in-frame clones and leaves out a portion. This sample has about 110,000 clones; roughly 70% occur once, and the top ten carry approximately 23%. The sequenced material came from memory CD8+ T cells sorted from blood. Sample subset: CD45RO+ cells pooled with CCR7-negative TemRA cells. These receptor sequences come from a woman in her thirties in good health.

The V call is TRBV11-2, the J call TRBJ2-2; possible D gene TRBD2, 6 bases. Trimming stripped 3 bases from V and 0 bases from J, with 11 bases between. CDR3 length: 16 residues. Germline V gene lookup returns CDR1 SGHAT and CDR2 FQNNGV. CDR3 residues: CASSFHAGPNTGELFF. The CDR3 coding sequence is TGTGCCAGCAGCTTTCACGCGGGGCCGAACACCGGGGAGCTGTTTTTT.

The CDR3: CACGTVDRDYEQYF. CDR3 sequence (DNA): TGTGCCTGCGGGACAGTCGATAGAGACTACGAGCAGTACTTC. The J gene is TRBJ2-7, the V gene TRBV28; D is possibly TRBD1 (7 bases). CDR3 length equals 14 residues. From germline, CDR1 is MDHEN and CDR2 SYDVKM. Between the trimmed V and J ends, which lost 11 bases and 3 bases, there was a span of 20 bases.

This CDR3 is CASSLEGSYGYTF. CDR3 coding DNA: TGCGCCAGCAGCTTGGAGGGGTCCTATGGCTACACCTTC. The chain carries TRBV5-1 and TRBJ1-2, with D possibly TRBD1 on 5 matching bases. The CDR3 length is 13 residues. Germline lookup yields CDR1 SGHRS and CDR2 YFSETQ. Trimming shortened V by 0 bases and J by 4 bases, and 7 bases separated the two germline ends.

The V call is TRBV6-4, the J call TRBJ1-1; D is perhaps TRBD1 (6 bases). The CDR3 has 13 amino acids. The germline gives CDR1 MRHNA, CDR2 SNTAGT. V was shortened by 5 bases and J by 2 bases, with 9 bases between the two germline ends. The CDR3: CASSIGGNTEAFF. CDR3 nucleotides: TGTGCCAGCAGTATCGGGGGCAACACTGAAGCTTTCTTT.

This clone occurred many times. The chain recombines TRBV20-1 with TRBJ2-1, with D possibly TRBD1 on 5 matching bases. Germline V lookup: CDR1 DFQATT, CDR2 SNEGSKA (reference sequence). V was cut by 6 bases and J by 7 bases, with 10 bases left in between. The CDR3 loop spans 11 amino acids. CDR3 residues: CSAPDRNEQFF. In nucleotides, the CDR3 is TGCAGTGCCCCCGACAGAAATGAGCAGTTCTTC.